This passage covers 28 T cell receptor beta chains from one sample sequenced in a study of T cells in Graves' hyperthyroidism and ophthalmopathy. Amplified TCR beta CDR3 regions derived from RNA transcripts. HTBI primers drove first-round RT-PCR of the TCR CDR3. TCRdb itself ran the multiplex PCR reads through MiXCR, one entry per CDR3 protein. The profile shows 500,000 to 650,000 distinct CDR3 sequences, 40% to 55% of them singletons. The sample comprised peripheral blood or thyroid tissue (not recorded which). These receptors came from an adult woman with Graves' disease, either hyperthyroidism or ophthalmopathy (not recorded which).

The rearrangement joins TRBV7-3 to TRBJ2-6, with 9 bases identical to TRBD1. This CDR3 contains 16 residues. Trimming removed 4 bases from V and 3 bases from J; junction bases left unmatched: 4. Germline lookup yields CDR1 SGHTA and CDR2 FQGTGA. The CDR3 is CASSSTGGYGANVLTF. In nucleotides, the CDR3 is TGTGCCAGCAGCTCGACAGGGGGGTATGGGGCCAACGTCCTGACTTTC.

The chain links TRBV18 to TRBJ1-5, with D perhaps TRBD1 (6 bases). The germline V and J ends were trimmed by 2 bases and 12 bases, with 14 bases remaining between them. The germline gives CDR1 KGHSH, CDR2 LQKENI. The CDR3 has 13 residues. CDR3 region: CASSPSHGGGQHF. CDR3 nucleotide sequence: TGTGCCAGCTCACCAAGCCATGGAGGGGGCCAGCATTTT.

The rearrangement links TRBV7-9 to TRBJ1-2; no reliable D call. V was shortened by 5 bases and J by 7 bases, with 23 bases between the two germline ends. The CDR3 sequence is 16 residues long. Germline CDR1 reads SEHNR; CDR2 reads FQNEAQ (reference sequence). The CDR3 spells CASSPGKGTGIRGYTF. CDR3 nucleotide sequence: TGTGCCAGCAGCCCCGGGAAAGGTACGGGGATTCGTGGCTACACCTTC. Full variable domain (outside the CDR3, taken from reference TRBV7-9 and TRBJ1-2): DTGVSQNPRHKITKRGQNVTFRCDPISEHNRLYWYRQTLGQGPEFLTYFQNEAQLEKSRLLSDRFSAERPKGSFSTLEIQRTEQGDSAMYLCASSPGKGTGIRGYTFGSGTRLTVV.

V and J are TRBV10-3 and TRBJ1-2; the D gene is possibly TRBD1 (5 bases). The CDR3 contains 15 residues. Trimming removed 4 bases at V and 4 bases at J, with 16 bases between. Germline-derived CDR1 and CDR2 are ENHRY and SYGVKD. The chain's CDR3 is CAISGGTSEVYGYTF. CDR3 nucleotides: TGTGCCATCAGTGGGGGGACTAGCGAAGTCTATGGCTACACCTTC.

This clonotype was found a few times. CDR3 sequence: CAISVGRDYEQYF. DNA of the CDR3: TGTGCCATCAGTGTAGGCAGGGACTACGAGCAGTACTTC. The genes are TRBV10-3 and TRBJ2-7, with D perhaps TRBD1 (5 bases). The germline V and J ends were trimmed by 4 bases and 3 bases, with 10 bases remaining between them. Germline CDR1 and CDR2: ENHRY and SYGVKD. This CDR3 spans 13 amino acids.

J is TRBJ2-2 and V is TRBV12-5; no clear D gene. The ends were cut back, 4 bases at V and 7 bases at J, with 7 bases in the middle. CDR3 length: 12 residues. CDR1 and CDR2 from the germline V gene are LGHNT and FRNRAP. CDR3 loop: CASGSNYGELFF. The CDR3 DNA reads TGTGCTAGTGGTTCTAATTACGGGGAGCTGTTTTTT. Drawing the rest from reference TRBV12-5 and TRBJ2-2, the complete variable domain is DARVTQTPRHKVTEMGQEVTMRCQPILGHNTVFWYRQTMMQGLELLAYFRNRAPLDDSGMPKDRFSAEMPDATLATLKIQPSEPRDSAVYFCASGSNYGELFFGEGSRLTVL.

As for this clonotype: At one boundary the junction diverges from the germline segment, which might be a read error. This chain uses TRBV9 with TRBJ2-7; 7 nucleotides line up with TRBD2. The CDR3 length is 12 residues. The V gene's germline CDR1 is SGDLS and CDR2 YYNGEE. The CDR3 nucleotides read TGCGCCAGCAGCACGGGACTATCTGGGCAGTACTTC. Translated, it gives CASSTGLSGQYF.

The rearrangement joins TRBV7-2 to TRBJ1-1; the D is unclear. The germline V and J ends were trimmed by 1 base and 4 bases, with 13 bases remaining between them. The CDR3 is made up of 15 amino acids. Germline-derived CDR1 and CDR2 are SGHTA and FQGNSA. The CDR3 sequence: CASSLGLGIGTEAFF. Written as DNA, the CDR3 is TGTGCCAGCAGCTTAGGGCTAGGGATCGGCACTGAAGCTTTCTTT.

This chain links TRBV29-1 with TRBJ2-5, with D perhaps matching TRBD2 (7 bases). This CDR3 comprises 13 residues. Trimming took off 6 bases at V and 5 bases at J, with 16 bases between the two ends. The V gene's germline CDR1 is SQVTM and CDR2 ANQGSEA. The CDR3 DNA reads as TGCAGCGTCACCCGGGGGCGGGGGGAGACCCAGTACTTC. Translating gives CSVTRGRGETQYF.

This clonotype appeared many times. The chain joins TRBV20-1 to TRBJ1-2; the D gene is possibly TRBD1 (5 bases). V lost 6 bases and J 4 bases, leaving 12 bases between the germline ends. Germline CDR1 and CDR2: DFQATT and SNEGSKA (reference sequence). The CDR3 loop spans 12 amino acids. CDR3 sequence (DNA): TGCAGTGCCGGGACTCACGGCTATGGCTACACCTTC. It yields the protein CSAGTHGYGYTF.

This clonotype appeared many times. The CDR3 reads CSVEGRAANTEAFF. As DNA, the CDR3 is TGCAGCGTTGAGGGCAGGGCCGCGAACACTGAAGCTTTCTTT. The V gene is TRBV29-1, the J gene TRBJ1-1; maybe TRBD1 (5 bases). The length of the CDR3 is 14 residues. Germline V gene sequence: CDR1 SQVTM, CDR2 ANQGSEA. V was pared by 3 bases and J by 1 base, with 12 bases between.

This clonotype was seen repeatedly, ten times or more. J is TRBJ2-7 and V is TRBV7-3; D gene unclear. The germline gives CDR1 SGHTA, CDR2 FQGTGA. V lost 3 bases to trimming and J lost 2 bases, with 11 bases between them. This CDR3 is built from 14 residues. CDR3 amino acids: CASSLLPWPYEQYF. The CDR3 bases are TGTGCCAGCAGCTTGCTTCCCTGGCCCTACGAGCAGTACTTC.

The rearrangement joins TRBV20-1 to TRBJ1-6; D is perhaps TRBD1 (5 bases). This CDR3 has 15 residues. Trimming pared 0 bases from V and 2 bases from J, leaving 8 bases between. Germline loops: CDR1 DFQATT, CDR2 SNEGSKA (reference sequence). The CDR3 region has the DNA TGCAGTGCTAGAGATGGGGGAACCTATAATTCACCCCTCCACTTT. Protein: CSARDGGTYNSPLHF.

CDR3 sequence: CSVEIPTGYTF. For the CDR3, the DNA is TGCAGCGTAGAGATTCCCACCGGCTACACCTTC. The chain has TRBV29-1 and TRBJ1-2; D ambiguous. Germline loops: CDR1 SQVTM, CDR2 ANQGSEA. V was clipped by 6 bases and J by 8 bases, with 13 bases between them. The CDR3 has 11 residues.

The chain combines TRBV20-1 with TRBJ1-6; 9 nucleotides line up with TRBD1. The V gene end was trimmed by 6 bases and the J gene end by 1 base; junction bases not matched to a gene: 7. Germline values: CDR1 DFQATT, CDR2 SNEGSKA (reference sequence). CDR3 length: 16 amino acids. CDR3 nucleotides: TGCAGTGCGAGCTCACAGGGGGCATCCTATAATTCACCCCTCCACTTT. It is translated as CSASSQGASYNSPLHF.

The rearrangement uses TRBV30 and TRBJ1-5; the D is unclear. Trimming removed 2 bases at V and 3 bases at J, with 5 bases between. This CDR3 spans 12 amino acids. Germline CDR1 is GTSNPN and CDR2 is SVGIG (reference sequence). CDR3 region: CAWSQANQPQHF. The DNA for the CDR3 is TGTGCCTGGAGTCAGGCCAATCAGCCCCAGCATTTT.

The chain employs TRBV10-3 and TRBJ2-7; the match to TRBD2 covers 10 bases. Germline lookup yields CDR1 ENHRY and CDR2 SYGVKD. V was pared by 5 bases and J by 6 bases, with 16 bases of the junction left unmatched. There are 17 residues in the CDR3. The CDR3 bases are TGTGCCATCAGTTACTCGGGGCTAGCGGGAGTTTACCGCGAGCAGTACTTC. It translates to CAISYSGLAGVYREQYF.

The V gene is TRBV2, the J gene TRBJ2-5, with 8 bases that match TRBD2. The V gene's germline CDR1 is SNHLY and CDR2 FYNNEI. V shed 3 bases, J shed 7 bases, and the junction held 13 bases outside the gene matches. This CDR3 is 16 amino acids long. The CDR3 bases are TGTGCCAGCAGTGACCGTGTGCGGGGGGCGGAGGTGACCCAGTACTTC. Residues: CASSDRVRGAEVTQYF.

The J gene is TRBJ2-3, the V gene TRBV5-4; D gene unclear. Per the germline V gene, CDR1 is SGHNT and CDR2 is YYREEE (reference sequence). The CDR3 is 15 amino acids. The V and J ends lost 2 bases and 8 bases respectively, with 18 bases between them. The CDR3 sequence: CASSLEVSRVGTQYF. CDR3 DNA: TGTGCCAGCAGCTTAGAGGTGTCCCGGGTTGGTACGCAGTATTTT.

A few counts support this clonotype. The rearrangement links TRBV7-9 to TRBJ1-4; possibly TRBD1 for D (5 bases). Per germline, CDR1 SEHNR and CDR2 FQNEAQ (reference sequence). The CDR3 loop spans 18 amino acids. The germline V and J ends were trimmed by 2 bases and 5 bases, with 21 bases remaining between them. The CDR3 reads CASSLSDSDLTPNEKLFF. CDR3 nucleotide sequence: TGTGCCAGCAGCTTATCCGACAGCGACCTTACTCCAAATGAAAAACTGTTTTTT.

The rearrangement joins TRBV20-1 to TRBJ2-5, with no clear D. V was trimmed by 5 bases and J by 9 bases, leaving 7 bases between them. This CDR3 is built from 9 residues. Germline loops: CDR1 DFQATT, CDR2 SNEGSKA (reference sequence). CDR3 bases: TGCAGTGCTGGCGAGCCCCAGTACTTC. Its translation: CSAGEPQYF.

This clonotype showed up just a few times. The rearrangement joins TRBV19 to TRBJ1-1; a possible D gene is TRBD1 (5 bases). CDR1 is LNHDA, CDR2 SQIVND, per germline (reference sequence). The CDR3 has 13 amino acids. V lost 5 bases and J lost 3, with 10 bases in between. This CDR3 is CASSPGLHTEAFF. CDR3 sequence (DNA): TGTGCCAGTAGTCCGGGACTGCACACTGAAGCTTTCTTT.

In the case of this clonotype: Relative to the germline gene, one junction end is altered; a read error may explain this. This chain joins TRBV7-2 and TRBJ2-7; perhaps TRBD2 as D (5 bases). Germline V lookup: CDR1 SGHTA, CDR2 FQGNSA. CDR3 length: 17 amino acids. The CDR3 is CASSFRGRTFGFYERYF. The CDR3 nucleotides are TGTGCCAGTAGCTTCCGGGGTCGGACCTTTGGTTTCTACGAGCGGTACTTC. Supplemented by reference TRBV7-2 and TRBJ2-7, the full variable domain reads GAGVSQSPSNKVTEKGKDVELRCDPISGHTALYWYRQSLGQGLEFLIYFQGNSAPDKSGLPSDRFSAERTGGSVSTLTIQRTQQEDSAVYLCASSFRGRTFGFYERYFGPGTRLTVT.

Ten or more counts support this clonotype. The gene calls are TRBV2 and TRBJ2-7; 7 bases line up with TRBD1. The V gene end was trimmed by 7 bases and the J gene end by 0 bases; junction bases not matched to a gene: 6. Germline CDR1 and CDR2: SNHLY and FYNNEI. CDR3 size: 14 residues. The chain's CDR3 is CASNLDRTSYEQYF. The DNA of the CDR3 is TGTGCCAGCAACTTGGACAGGACCTCCTACGAGCAGTACTTC.

This clonotype was counted at least ten times. This chain joins TRBV7-9 and TRBJ1-1, with D perhaps TRBD1 (5 bases). Trimming left V 0 bases short and J 7 bases short, with 15 bases between. The CDR3 sequence is 15 residues long. Germline V gives CDR1 SEHNR, CDR2 FQNEAQ (reference sequence). This chain's CDR3 is CASSLAGGNTIEAFF. The CDR3 DNA follows: TGTGCCAGCAGCTTAGCGGGGGGGAACACTATTGAAGCTTTCTTT.

This clonotype showed up many times. The V gene is TRBV4-1, the J gene TRBJ1-1; a possible D gene is TRBD1 (6 bases). V lost 1 base and J lost 0, with 9 bases in between. Per the germline V gene, CDR1 is MGHRA and CDR2 is YSYEKL. The CDR3 length is 15 residues. The CDR3 DNA reads TGCGCCAGCAGCCAAGCCACAGGGATGAACACTGAAGCTTTCTTT. Translated: CASSQATGMNTEAFF.

A few counts support this clonotype. This rearrangement joins TRBV20-1 to TRBJ2-6; no firm D call. Looked up from germline, CDR1 is DFQATT and CDR2 is SNEGSKA (reference sequence). The CDR3 is made up of 13 amino acids. V shed 5 bases and J shed 2 bases, with 7 bases lying between them. CDR3 sequence: CSAPLPGANVLTF. For the CDR3, the DNA is TGCAGTGCTCCCCTACCTGGGGCCAACGTCCTGACTTTC.

The chain has TRBV5-1 and TRBJ2-2; maybe TRBD2 (6 bases). In germline, CDR1 is SGHRS, CDR2 YFSETQ. Trimming removed 3 bases at V and 4 bases at J, with 13 bases between. The CDR3 runs to 15 residues. The CDR3 DNA reads TGCGCCAGCAGCTCTCCGGGAGCCCGCACCGGGGAGCTGTTTTTT. It specifies CASSSPGARTGELFF.